This entry is about one T cell receptor (beta chain). The target antigen is unknown. The CDR3 loop spans 18 amino acids. CDR1 is MRHNA and CDR2 is SNTAGT in the germline V gene. V lost 4 bases and J 4 bases, leaving 24 bases between the germline ends. This entry comes from a study of cytomegalovirus exposure and HLA in healthy donors. Measured with immunoSEQ multiplex PCR; TCRdb has only the in-frame clones, and not every one. Here the sample spans approximately 180,000 clones, around 86% being singletons. Study-level findings and limits: With high specificity and sensitivity, the classifier reportedly diagnosed cytomegalovirus status. Many donors shared some public TCRs, even though most TCR sequences were rare.

The TCR comes from a young woman in good health and CMV-seronegative. The chain links TRBV6-4 to TRBJ2-3, with a possible D match to TRBD1 (6 bases). Sequencing was done on a sample of PBMCs. The CDR3 reads CASSAAIQGPGAADTQYF. The CDR3 nucleotides are TGTGCCAGCAGTGCCGCGATACAGGGCCCCGGGGCCGCAGATACGCAGTATTTT.